This is a list of T cell receptor beta chains from one sample in a study of graft-versus-host responses after intestinal transplantation. Sequencing used immunoSEQ multiplex PCR; TCRdb keeps in-frame clones, though not all of them. The repertoire holds about 25,000 clones, with 94% as singletons. The sample was PBMCs, taken 156 days after intestinal transplant. The receptors shown here come from a human patient who received an intestinal transplant, so some T cells may come from the graft donor. CDR3s include the opening cysteine and the closing phenylalanine or tryptophan. Fields, in order: V gene, CDR3 protein.

>TRBV5-1
CASSLGQGNYGYTF
>TRBV19
CASSIFSGDYGYTF
>TRBV27
CASSLQDSYNSPLHF
>TRBV6-5
CASWTGSSYEQYF
>TRBV4-2
CASSQGAGYTF
>TRBV27
CASSFTPDYEQYF
>TRBV6-1
CASSDRGSSYNEQFF
>TRBV4-1
CASSQREKNTGELFF
>TRBV27
CASSSGTTTYNEQFF
>TRBV5-4
CASSLMIGSGGSTDTQYF
>TRBV27
CASSLWQGDEKLFF
>TRBV5-4
CASSLVSKVTEAFF
>TRBV6-1
CASSSPGLDEAFF
>TRBV9
CASRAIGNEQFF
>TRBV6-6
CASSYSSGSYGYTF
>TRBV28
CASSLSSRVGETQYF
>TRBV30
CAWSVDSSGNTIYF
>TRBV7-9
CASSSPRQFSGETQYF
>TRBV5-4
CASSLPGKETQYF
>TRBV2
CASSELLNEKLFF
>TRBV6-6
CASSYSRVGTYEQYF
>TRBV4-1
CASSQDGRSSYEQYF
>TRBV5-6
CASSLAGTTYEQYF
>TRBV7-9
CASSPDRQETQYF
>TRBV29-1
CSVAYRGASYNEQFF
>TRBV27
CASSHWDRVYEQYF
>TRBV27
CASTKYGGGGYEQYF
>TRBV6-5
CASRGQLNTEAFF
>TRBV19
CASSWGQGGSPLHF
>TRBV27
CASSWQEDNEQFF
>TRBV11-2
CASSLDTGWSPLHF
>TRBV2
CASRDRGLNQPQHF
>TRBV6-1
CASSFDRDRGSGYTF
>TRBV6-5
CASSLGGLVTEAFF
>TRBV19
CATFTEGFNEQFF
>TRBV15
CATSRVVSYEQYF
>TRBV12-5
CASGPNSSTGVQYF
>TRBV27
CASSLSKGGNQPQHF
>TRBV6-5
CASSYSTPEKLFF
>TRBV6-4
CASRRETGHGYTF
>TRBV5-4
CASSLTPAAGEQYF
>TRBV27
CASSFSGAYNEQFF